This T cell receptor beta chain was profiled in a study of T cell responses to AZD1222 COVID-19 vaccine. Worth noting for this clone: Its antigen is not known.

Method: immunoSEQ multiplex PCR; TCRdb's copy keeps in-frame clones and lacks some. Of around 130,000 clones listed, about 90% were seen once; the top ten hold about 7.5%. CDR1 is LGHDT and CDR2 is YNNKEL in the germline V gene (reference sequence). The CDR3 contains 15 residues. The germline V and J ends were trimmed by 2 bases and 2 bases, with 11 bases remaining between them. Study-level findings and limits: The peak T cell response came first, and repertoires were sampled only after it.

The input for sequencing was peripheral blood, taken 28 days after the second dose of the MenACWY control vaccine. The receptor was isolated from an adult who received the MenACWY meningococcal vaccine as a control. The gene calls are TRBV3-1 (or the pseudogene TRBV3-2) and TRBJ2-3; D is unclear. DNA of the CDR3: TGTGCCAGCAGCCAAATACTCTTTTCCACAGATACGCAGTATTTT. It yields the protein CASSQILFSTDTQYF.